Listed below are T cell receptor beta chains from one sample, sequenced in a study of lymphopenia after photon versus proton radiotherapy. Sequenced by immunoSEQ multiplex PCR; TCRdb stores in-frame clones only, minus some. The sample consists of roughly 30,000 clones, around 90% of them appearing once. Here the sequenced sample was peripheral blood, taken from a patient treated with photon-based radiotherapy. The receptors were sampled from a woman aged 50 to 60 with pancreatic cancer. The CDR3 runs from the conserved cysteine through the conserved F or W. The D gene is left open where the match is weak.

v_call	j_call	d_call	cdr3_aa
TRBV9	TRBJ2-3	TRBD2	CASSVEMGGEDTQYF
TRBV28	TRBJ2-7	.	CASSGPPSYEQYF
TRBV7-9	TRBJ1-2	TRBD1	CASSFALTGNGYTF
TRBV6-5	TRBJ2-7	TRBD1	CASSYDRVSVEQYF
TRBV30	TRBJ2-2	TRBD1	CAWSETGLPGELFF
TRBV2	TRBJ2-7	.	CASRDRGLVVIEQYF
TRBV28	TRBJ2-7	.	CASSLGASGGYEQYF
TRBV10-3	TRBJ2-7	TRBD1	CATRTGSYEQYF
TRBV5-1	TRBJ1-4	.	CASSPGGYTNEKLFF
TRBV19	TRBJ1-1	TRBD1	CASLRDREGTEAFF
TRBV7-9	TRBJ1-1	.	CASSLPSTEAFF
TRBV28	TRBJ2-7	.	CASSSSVRYEQYF
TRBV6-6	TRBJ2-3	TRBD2	CASSSSLAGGERTQYF
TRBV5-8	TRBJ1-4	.	CASSSGQGSNEKLFF
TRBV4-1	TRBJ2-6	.	CASSQDWRTGLPGANVLTF
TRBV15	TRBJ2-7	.	CASGTELTYEQYF
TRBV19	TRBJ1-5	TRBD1	CASGTGEGSGQPQHF
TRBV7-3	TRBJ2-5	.	CASSPGVQETQYF
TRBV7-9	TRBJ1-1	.	CASSLATGMGTEAFF
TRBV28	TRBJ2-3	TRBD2	CASSSLAGGLSDTQYF
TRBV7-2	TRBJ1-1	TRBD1	CASSLHLQGASEAFF
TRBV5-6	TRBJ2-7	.	CASSPNIGAQLYEQYF
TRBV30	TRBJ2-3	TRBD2	CASLAGGLTDTQYF
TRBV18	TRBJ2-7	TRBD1	CASSPGQGPLEQYF
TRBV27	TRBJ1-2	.	CASSQGADYGYTF
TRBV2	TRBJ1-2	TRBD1	CASTQTGGGNYGYTF
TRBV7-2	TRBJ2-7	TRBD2	CASSPGLAGIEQYF